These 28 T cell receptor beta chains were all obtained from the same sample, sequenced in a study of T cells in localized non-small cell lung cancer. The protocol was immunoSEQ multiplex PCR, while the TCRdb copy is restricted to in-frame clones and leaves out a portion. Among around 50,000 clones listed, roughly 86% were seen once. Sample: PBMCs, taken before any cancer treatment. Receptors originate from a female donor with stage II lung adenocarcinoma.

The CDR3: CASGFRDSGKANYGYTF. CDR3 bases: TGTGCTAGTGGTTTTCGGGACTCCGGGAAGGCCAACTATGGCTACACCTTC. The chain has TRBV12-5 and TRBJ1-2; the D gene is possibly TRBD1 (5 bases). The CDR3 totals 17 residues. CDR1 is LGHNT and CDR2 is FRNRAP in the germline V gene. V was trimmed by 3 bases and J by 2 bases, leaving 19 bases between them. Full variable domain (outside the CDR3, taken from reference TRBV12-5 and TRBJ1-2): DARVTQTPRHKVTEMGQEVTMRCQPILGHNTVFWYRQTMMQGLELLAYFRNRAPLDDSGMPKDRFSAEMPDATLATLKIQPSEPRDSAVYFCASGFRDSGKANYGYTFGSGTRLTVV.

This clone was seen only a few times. CDR3 bases: TGCGCCAGCAGTGAGAAGCAGGGGTTCGGTCAGCCCCAGCATTTT. Amino acids: CASSEKQGFGQPQHF. The rearrangement joins TRBV10-2 to TRBJ1-5, with D tentatively TRBD1 (6 bases). This CDR3 spans 15 amino acids. Germline assignment: CDR1 WSHSY and CDR2 SAAADI. The ends were cut back, 2 bases at V and 6 bases at J, with 14 bases in the middle.

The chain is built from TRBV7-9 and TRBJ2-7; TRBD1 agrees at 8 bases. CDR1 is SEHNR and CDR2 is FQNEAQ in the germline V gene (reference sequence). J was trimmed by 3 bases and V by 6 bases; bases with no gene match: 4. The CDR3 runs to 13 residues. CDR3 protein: CASRTDRGYEQYF. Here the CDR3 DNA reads TGTGCCAGCAGGACTGACAGGGGCTACGAGCAGTACTTC.

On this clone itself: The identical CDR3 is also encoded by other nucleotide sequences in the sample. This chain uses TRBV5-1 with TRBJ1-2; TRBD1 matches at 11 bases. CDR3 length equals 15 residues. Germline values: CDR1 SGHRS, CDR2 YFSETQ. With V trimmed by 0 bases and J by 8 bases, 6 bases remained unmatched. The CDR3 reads CASSLAGTGGEGYTF. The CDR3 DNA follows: TGCGCCAGCAGCTTGGCCGGGACAGGGGGAGAGGGCTACACCTTC.

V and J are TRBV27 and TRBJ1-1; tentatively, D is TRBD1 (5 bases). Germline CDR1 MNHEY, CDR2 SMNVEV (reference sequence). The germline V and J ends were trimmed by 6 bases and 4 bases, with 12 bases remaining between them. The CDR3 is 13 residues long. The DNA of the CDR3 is TGTGCCAGCAGAGACGGGACGTCCACTGAAGCTTTCTTT. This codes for CASRDGTSTEAFF.

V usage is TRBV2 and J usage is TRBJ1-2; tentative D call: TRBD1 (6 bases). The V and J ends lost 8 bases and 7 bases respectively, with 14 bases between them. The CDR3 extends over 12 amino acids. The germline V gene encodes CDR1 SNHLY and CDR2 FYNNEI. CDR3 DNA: TGTGCCAGCCACAGGGAGGGTCCTGGCTACACCTTC. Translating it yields CASHREGPGYTF.

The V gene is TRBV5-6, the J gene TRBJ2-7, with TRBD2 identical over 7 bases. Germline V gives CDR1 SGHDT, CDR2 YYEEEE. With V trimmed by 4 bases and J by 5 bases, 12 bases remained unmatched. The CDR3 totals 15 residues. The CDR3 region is CASSPWTSLGDEQYF. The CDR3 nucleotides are TGTGCCAGCAGCCCCTGGACTAGTCTCGGCGACGAGCAGTACTTC.

The CDR3 DNA is TGTGCCAGAGGACGGACAGGTCGGGCTGAAGCTTTCTTT. Its translation is CARGRTGRAEAFF. The chain uses TRBV2 and TRBJ1-1, with TRBD1 identical over 7 bases. The CDR3 extends over 13 amino acids. Germline CDR1 and CDR2: SNHLY and FYNNEI. V lost 9 bases, J lost 6 bases, and 10 bases stayed unmatched.

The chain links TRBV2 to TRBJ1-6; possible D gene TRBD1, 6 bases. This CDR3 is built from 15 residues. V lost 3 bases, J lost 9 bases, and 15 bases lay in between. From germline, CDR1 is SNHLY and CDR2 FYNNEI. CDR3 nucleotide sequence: TGTGCCAGCAGTGATCGGGGGCAGGGAAGTTCACCCCTCCACTTT. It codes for CASSDRGQGSSPLHF.

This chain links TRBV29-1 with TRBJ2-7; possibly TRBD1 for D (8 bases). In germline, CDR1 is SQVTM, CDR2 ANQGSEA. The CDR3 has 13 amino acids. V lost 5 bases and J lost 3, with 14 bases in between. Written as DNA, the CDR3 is TGCAGCGTTTCGGACAGGGAGGGCTACGAGCAGTACTTC. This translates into CSVSDREGYEQYF.

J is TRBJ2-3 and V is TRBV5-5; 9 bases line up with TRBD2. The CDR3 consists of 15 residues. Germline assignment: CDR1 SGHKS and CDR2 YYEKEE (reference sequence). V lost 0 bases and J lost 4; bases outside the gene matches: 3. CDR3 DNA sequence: TGTGCCAGCAGCTTGGCTAGCGGGGTGGCAGATACGCAGTATTTT. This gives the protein CASSLASGVADTQYF.

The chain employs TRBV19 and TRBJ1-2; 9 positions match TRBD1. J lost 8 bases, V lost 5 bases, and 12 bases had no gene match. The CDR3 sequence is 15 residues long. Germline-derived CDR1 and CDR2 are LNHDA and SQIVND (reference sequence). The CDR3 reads CASSQMGDRVIGYTF. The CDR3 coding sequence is TGTGCCAGTAGTCAGATGGGGGACAGGGTCATCGGCTACACCTTC.

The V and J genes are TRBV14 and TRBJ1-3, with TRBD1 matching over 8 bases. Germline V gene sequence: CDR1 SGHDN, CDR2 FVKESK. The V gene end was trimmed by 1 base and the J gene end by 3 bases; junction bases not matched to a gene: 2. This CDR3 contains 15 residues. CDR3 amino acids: CASSQGTGYGNTIYF. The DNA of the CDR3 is TGTGCCAGCAGCCAAGGGACAGGGTATGGAAACACCATATATTTT.

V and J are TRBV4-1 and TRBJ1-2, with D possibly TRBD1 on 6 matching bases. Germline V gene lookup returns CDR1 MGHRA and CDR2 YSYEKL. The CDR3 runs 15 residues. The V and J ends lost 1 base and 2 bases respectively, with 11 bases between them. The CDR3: CASSQGGTGNYGYTF. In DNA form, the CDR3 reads TGCGCCAGCAGCCAAGGAGGAACAGGGAACTATGGCTACACCTTC.

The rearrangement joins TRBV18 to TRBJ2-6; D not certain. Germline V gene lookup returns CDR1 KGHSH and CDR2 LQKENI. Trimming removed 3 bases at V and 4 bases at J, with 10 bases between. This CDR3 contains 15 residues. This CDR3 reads CASSPLGSGANVLTF. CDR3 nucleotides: TGTGCCAGCTCACCTTTGGGAAGCGGGGCCAACGTCCTGACTTTC.

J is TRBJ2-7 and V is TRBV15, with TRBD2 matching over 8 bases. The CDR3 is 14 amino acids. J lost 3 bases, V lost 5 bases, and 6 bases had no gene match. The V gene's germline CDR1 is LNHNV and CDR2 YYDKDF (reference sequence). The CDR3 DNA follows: TGTGCCACCAGCTGGGGGACTAGACTCTACGAGCAGTACTTC. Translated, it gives CATSWGTRLYEQYF.

The DNA for the CDR3 is TGTGCCAGCAGAATTGGGACTGAAGCTTTCTTT. Translated: CASRIGTEAFF. The chain joins TRBV7-9 to TRBJ1-1; D unclear. Trimming cost V 6 bases and J 5 bases, with 7 bases left between them. CDR3 length equals 11 residues. Germline CDR1 reads SEHNR; CDR2 reads FQNEAQ (reference sequence).

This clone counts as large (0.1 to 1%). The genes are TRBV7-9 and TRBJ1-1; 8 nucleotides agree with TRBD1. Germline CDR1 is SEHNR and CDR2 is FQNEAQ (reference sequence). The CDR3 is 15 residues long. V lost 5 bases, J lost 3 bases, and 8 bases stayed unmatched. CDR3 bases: TGTGCCAGCAGCCTTCGAGGACAGGGCTACACTGAAGCTTTCTTT. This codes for CASSLRGQGYTEAFF.

The CDR3 DNA reads as TGCGCCAGCAGCTTGGCCGGGACAGCGAACACCGGGGAGCTGTTTTTT. This translates into CASSLAGTANTGELFF. The chain couples TRBV5-1 to TRBJ2-2, with TRBD1 identical over 7 bases. The CDR3 runs 16 residues. Germline V lookup: CDR1 SGHRS, CDR2 YFSETQ. V shed 0 bases, J shed 0 bases, and the junction held 2 bases outside the gene matches.

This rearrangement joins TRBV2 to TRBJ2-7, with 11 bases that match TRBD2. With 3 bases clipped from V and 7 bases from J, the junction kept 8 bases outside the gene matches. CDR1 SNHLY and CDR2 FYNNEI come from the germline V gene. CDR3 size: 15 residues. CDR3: CASSELTSGVGEQYF. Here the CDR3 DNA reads TGTGCCAGCAGTGAGCTGACTAGCGGGGTAGGGGAGCAGTACTTC. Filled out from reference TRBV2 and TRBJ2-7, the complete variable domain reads EPEVTQTPSHQVTQMGQEVILRCVPISNHLYFYWYRQILGQKVEFLVSFYNNEISEKSEIFDDQFSVERPDGSNFTLKIRSTKLEDSAMYFCASSELTSGVGEQYFGPGTRLTVT.

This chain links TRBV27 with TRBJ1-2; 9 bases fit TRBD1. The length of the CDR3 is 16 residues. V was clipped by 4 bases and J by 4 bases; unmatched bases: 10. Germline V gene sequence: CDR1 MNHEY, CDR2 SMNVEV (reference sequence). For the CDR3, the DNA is TGTGCCAGCAGTTCGCACCGGGACAGGGTGGGCTATGGCTACACCTTC. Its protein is CASSSHRDRVGYGYTF.

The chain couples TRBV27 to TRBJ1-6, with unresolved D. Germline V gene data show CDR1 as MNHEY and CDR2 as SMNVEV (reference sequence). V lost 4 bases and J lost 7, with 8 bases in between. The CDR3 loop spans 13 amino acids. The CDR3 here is CASSSQTNSPLHF. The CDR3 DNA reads TGTGCCAGCAGTTCCCAGACCAATTCACCCCTCCACTTT.

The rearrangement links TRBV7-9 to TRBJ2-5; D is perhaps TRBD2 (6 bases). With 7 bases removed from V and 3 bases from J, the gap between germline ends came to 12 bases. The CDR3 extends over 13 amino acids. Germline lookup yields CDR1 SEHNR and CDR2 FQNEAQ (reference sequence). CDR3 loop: CASISSGEETQYF. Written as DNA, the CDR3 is TGTGCCAGCATCTCCTCGGGGGAAGAGACCCAGTACTTC.

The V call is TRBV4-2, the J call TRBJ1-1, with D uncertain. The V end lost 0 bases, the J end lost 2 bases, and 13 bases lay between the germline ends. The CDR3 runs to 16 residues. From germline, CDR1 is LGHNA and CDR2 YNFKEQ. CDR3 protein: CASSQDRNSDNTEAFF. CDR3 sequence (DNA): TGTGCCAGCAGCCAAGATAGGAACAGCGACAACACTGAAGCTTTCTTT.

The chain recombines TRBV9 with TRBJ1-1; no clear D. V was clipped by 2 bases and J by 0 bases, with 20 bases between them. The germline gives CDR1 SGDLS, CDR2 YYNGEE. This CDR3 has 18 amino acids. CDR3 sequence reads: CASSVSLAAANMNTEAFF. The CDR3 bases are TGTGCCAGCAGCGTTTCCCTAGCGGCAGCTAACATGAACACTGAAGCTTTCTTT.

CDR3 in amino acids: CASSKTGVSLEYGYTF. The CDR3 nucleotides read TGTGCCAGCAGTAAAACAGGGGTATCCCTTGAATATGGCTACACCTTC. This chain joins TRBV6-6 and TRBJ1-2; 7 bases line up with TRBD1. Germline V gene lookup returns CDR1 MNHNY and CDR2 SVGAGI (reference sequence). The V gene end was trimmed by 5 bases and the J gene end by 5 bases; junction bases not matched to a gene: 14. The length of the CDR3 is 16 residues.

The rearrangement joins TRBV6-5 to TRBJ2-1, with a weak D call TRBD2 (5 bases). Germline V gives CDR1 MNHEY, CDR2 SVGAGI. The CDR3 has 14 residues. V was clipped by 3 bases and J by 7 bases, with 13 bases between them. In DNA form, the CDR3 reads TGTGCCAGCAGTTATCGCGGGTCGGAGAATGAGCAGTTCTTC. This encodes CASSYRGSENEQFF.

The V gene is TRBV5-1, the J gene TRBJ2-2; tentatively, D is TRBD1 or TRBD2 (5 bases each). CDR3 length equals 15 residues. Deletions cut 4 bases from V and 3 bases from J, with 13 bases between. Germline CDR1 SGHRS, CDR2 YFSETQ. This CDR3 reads CASSAGTTDTGELFF. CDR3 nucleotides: TGCGCCAGCAGCGCCGGGACGACTGACACCGGGGAGCTGTTTTTT.